These 2 T cell receptor beta chains were sequenced from one sample in a study of shared clonotypes between healthy human individuals. Libraries were prepared by immunoSEQ multiplex PCR; TCRdb keeps only in-frame clonotypes and omits some of them. This table has about 690,000 clones, less than 95% appearing once. Material: memory CD8+ T cells from PBMCs. Noted subset: CD45RO+ cells pooled with CCR7-negative TemRA cells. These TCRs come from a man aged 18 to 29 in good health. Some clones in this sample may be carry-over from other donors' samples.

The chain combines TRBV7-9 with TRBJ2-7, with no clear D. Trimming removed 1 base from V and 2 bases from J, with 12 bases in between. The CDR3 loop spans 15 amino acids. Germline lookup yields CDR1 SEHNR and CDR2 FQNEAQ (reference sequence). The CDR3 protein is CASSLEAAATYEQYF. The CDR3 DNA reads TGTGCCAGCAGCTTAGAGGCAGCCGCTACCTACGAGCAGTACTTC.

In its sample, this clone was seen once. The chain couples TRBV28 to TRBJ2-1; 8 positions match TRBD1. The germline V gene has CDR1 MDHEN and CDR2 SYDVKM. The CDR3 spans 15 residues. V shed 6 bases and J 10 bases; nucleotides not matched to a gene: 14. The CDR3 protein is CASSPTPQGAREQFF. The CDR3 DNA sequence: TGTGCCAGCAGCCCCACCCCTCAGGGGGCTAGAGAGCAGTTCTTC.